The 28 T cell receptor beta chains below were found in one sample sequenced in a study of early T cells in non-severe SARS-CoV-2 infection. TCRdb fed the 5' RACE reads into MiXCR, producing one record per CDR3 protein. Among 90,000 to 130,000 distinct CDR3 sequences, around 10% were seen once, and the ten largest hold less than 3.5%. Sequencing was carried out using whole blood. The receptors were gathered from an adult who was a healthcare worker with PCR-confirmed SARS-CoV-2 infection or an uninfected control (not recorded which).

This clonotype was seen repeatedly, ten times or more. The genes are TRBV12-3 or TRBV12-4 and TRBJ1-5; no clear D. The CDR3 contains 13 residues. Trimming took off 6 bases at V and 7 bases at J, with 13 bases between the two ends. CDR3 in DNA: TGTGCCAGCAGGAGTCTGGTTGGGCAGCCCCAGCATTTT. It translates to CASRSLVGQPQHF.

This clonotype was observed many times. This chain links TRBV5-1 with TRBJ1-1; D is perhaps TRBD1 (5 bases). CDR1 is SGHRS and CDR2 is YFSETQ in the germline V gene. V shed 1 base and J shed 7 bases, with 11 bases lying between them. CDR3 length equals 13 residues. Here the CDR3 reads CASSLTGINEAFF. CDR3 nucleotide sequence: TGCGCCAGCAGCTTGACAGGCATCAATGAAGCTTTCTTT.

Ten or more counts support this clonotype. This chain connects TRBV20-1 to TRBJ2-7; TRBD2 matches 14 bases. The CDR3 covers 19 residues. The ends lost 1 base at V and 2 bases at J; junction bases unmatched: 13. Germline lookup yields CDR1 DFQATT and CDR2 SNEGSKA (reference sequence). This CDR3 reads CSARGTPGLAGALAYEQYF. In DNA, the CDR3 is TGCAGTGCTAGAGGAACGCCGGGACTAGCGGGAGCTTTGGCCTACGAGCAGTACTTC.

This clonotype was observed a few times. The chain has TRBV5-4 and TRBJ2-1; a possible D gene is TRBD2 (5 bases). CDR3 length equals 14 residues. The germline V and J ends were trimmed by 4 bases and 5 bases, with 13 bases remaining between them. CDR1 and CDR2 (germline): SGHNT, YYREEE (reference sequence). In DNA form, the CDR3 reads TGTGCCAGCAGCACGGGCGGGTATAACAATGAGCAGTTCTTC. It translates to CASSTGGYNNEQFF.

This clonotype was counted at least ten times. The rearrangement links TRBV6-5 to TRBJ1-2, with 7 positions matching TRBD1. CDR1 is MNHEY, CDR2 SVGAGI, per germline. J was trimmed by 5 bases and V by 6 bases; bases with no gene match: 3. CDR3 length: 12 amino acids. The chain's CDR3 is CASRAGGYGYTF. In DNA form, the CDR3 reads TGTGCCAGCAGGGCAGGGGGTTATGGCTACACCTTC.

The gene calls are TRBV29-1 and TRBJ2-5; D gene uncertain. From germline, CDR1 is SQVTM and CDR2 ANQGSEA. The CDR3 is made up of 12 amino acids. V was clipped by 3 bases and J by 5 bases, with 10 bases between them. CDR3 residues: CSVDGLRETQYF. CDR3 bases: TGCAGCGTTGATGGGCTGAGGGAGACCCAGTACTTC.

This clonotype showed up just a few times. The chain is built from TRBV4-2 and TRBJ2-1, with 12 bases that match TRBD2. The CDR3 runs 17 residues. From germline, CDR1 is LGHNA and CDR2 YNFKEQ. Trimming cost V 1 base and J 5 bases; bases outside gene matches: 6. The CDR3, as DNA: TGTGCCAGCAGCCAAGTGACTAGCGGGAGTGGTAACAATGAGCAGTTCTTC. As protein: CASSQVTSGSGNNEQFF.

Ten or more counts support this clonotype. In DNA, the CDR3 is TGCAGTGCCTCCAGCGGGGGGTTTGGCCACAATGAGCAGTTCTTC. Protein sequence: CSASSGGFGHNEQFF. The V call is TRBV20-1, the J call TRBJ2-1; TRBD2 matches 9 bases. CDR1 is DFQATT, CDR2 SNEGSKA, per germline (reference sequence). Unmatched junction bases numbered 11, after V lost 6 bases and J lost 5 bases. This CDR3 region has 15 residues.

The rearrangement links TRBV7-8 to TRBJ2-7; the D is unclear. This CDR3 has 13 amino acids. Germline values: CDR1 SGHVS, CDR2 FQNEAQ. Trimming shortened V by 2 bases and J by 2 bases, and 7 bases separated the two germline ends. The CDR3 spells CASSLSSTYEQYF. The CDR3, as DNA: TGTGCCAGCAGCTTAAGTAGTACCTACGAGCAGTACTTC.

The gene calls are TRBV7-9 and TRBJ1-2; D perhaps matches TRBD1 (6 bases). The CDR3 extends over 15 amino acids. Germline lookup yields CDR1 SEHNR and CDR2 FQNEAQ (reference sequence). Trimming took 7 bases from V and 2 from J, leaving 17 bases between them. CDR3 loop: CASNPGGGRNYGYTF. The CDR3 bases are TGTGCCAGCAACCCCGGCGGGGGGCGAAACTATGGCTACACCTTC.

This clonotype was observed at least ten times. As DNA, the CDR3 is TGTGCCAGCAGTTTGAGGGGAAATCAGCCCCAGCATTTT. The encoded protein is CASSLRGNQPQHF. This chain connects TRBV27 to TRBJ1-5; D might be TRBD1 (5 bases). This CDR3 comprises 13 residues. V lost 3 bases, J lost 4 bases, and 7 bases lay in between. Per the germline V gene, CDR1 is MNHEY and CDR2 is SMNVEV (reference sequence).

The sample holds many counts of this clonotype. The chain uses TRBV20-1 and TRBJ1-3; D gene uncertain. This CDR3 comprises 13 residues. The V gene lost 5 bases and the J gene lost 1 base, with 9 bases spanning the gap. Germline V CDR1 and CDR2: DFQATT, SNEGSKA (reference sequence). Here the CDR3 DNA reads TGCAGTGCTCACGGCCAATCTGGAAACACCATATATTTT. Protein: CSAHGQSGNTIYF.

The chain employs TRBV5-1 and TRBJ2-5; no firm D call. The V end was cut by 5 bases, the J end by 5 bases, with 13 bases between. The germline V gene encodes CDR1 SGHRS and CDR2 YFSETQ. The CDR3 loop spans 13 amino acids. DNA for the CDR3: TGCGCCAGCAGGTTCTCTCCCCAGGAGACCCAGTACTTC. As protein: CASRFSPQETQYF.

This clonotype has more than one count but fewer than ten. The V gene is TRBV5-4, the J gene TRBJ1-1, with D perhaps matching TRBD1 (5 bases). Germline assignment: CDR1 SGHNT and CDR2 YYREEE (reference sequence). V lost 0 bases and J 3 bases, leaving 9 bases between the germline ends. The CDR3 runs to 14 residues. CDR3 sequence: CASSLDRTDTEAFF. The CDR3 nucleotides read TGTGCCAGCAGCTTGGACAGGACGGACACTGAAGCTTTCTTT.

As for this clonotype: The CDR3 end shows no conserved phenylalanine or tryptophan, and so a read error is likely. CDR3 nucleotides: TGTGCCAGCAGCAATTCGGACAGGTTGGGTTCACCCCTCCACCTT. It specifies CASSNSDRLGSPLHL. J is TRBJ1-6 and V is TRBV28, with TRBD1 matching over 7 bases. J lost 9 bases, V lost 6 bases, and 11 bases had no gene match. Germline V gene sequence: CDR1 MDHEN, CDR2 SYDVKM. This CDR3 spans 15 amino acids.

V is TRBV20-1 and J is TRBJ2-7; no clear D. The CDR3 runs to 12 residues. V dropped 7 bases and J dropped 2 bases, with 12 bases sitting between them. CDR1 is DFQATT and CDR2 is SNEGSKA in the germline V gene (reference sequence). The CDR3 DNA sequence: TGCAGTGGGAGTGGCGGCACCTACGAGCAGTACTTC. It is translated as CSGSGGTYEQYF.

The genes are TRBV3-1 and TRBJ2-7; tentative D call: TRBD2 (5 bases). V was pared by 4 bases and J by 4 bases, with 11 bases between. Germline CDR1 is LGHDT and CDR2 is YNNKEL (reference sequence). This CDR3 has 13 amino acids. The CDR3 DNA reads as TGTGCCAGCAGCCCAGGACGGAGGTACGAGCAGTACTTC. Its translation: CASSPGRRYEQYF.

There are many counts of this clonotype. The rearrangement links TRBV18 to TRBJ1-5; D unresolved. Germline V gene data show CDR1 as KGHSH and CDR2 as LQKENI. This CDR3 has 11 residues. Trimming left V 2 bases short and J 6 bases short, with 2 bases between. The CDR3 is CASSPFQPQHF. The CDR3 DNA follows: TGTGCCAGCTCACCATTTCAGCCCCAGCATTTT.

The chain uses TRBV20-1 and TRBJ2-2; D gene unclear. Germline V gives CDR1 DFQATT, CDR2 SNEGSKA (reference sequence). V was pared by 1 base and J by 1 base, with 16 bases between. The CDR3 extends over 17 amino acids. The CDR3: CSARVRQQPWNTGELFF. The DNA for the CDR3 is TGCAGTGCTAGAGTTAGACAACAGCCTTGGAACACCGGGGAGCTGTTTTTT.

The rearrangement uses TRBV20-1 and TRBJ1-2, with TRBD1 as a possible D gene (5 bases). Germline V gene data show CDR1 as DFQATT and CDR2 as SNEGSKA (reference sequence). The CDR3 contains 12 residues. Here the CDR3 DNA reads TGCAGAAGGACACCTATTAACTATGGCTACACCTTC. Protein: CRRTPINYGYTF.

This clonotype was observed at least ten times. The rearrangement links TRBV30 to TRBJ1-1, with D uncertain. This CDR3 spans 13 amino acids. V lost 3 bases and J 1 base, leaving 9 bases between the germline ends. Germline V CDR1 and CDR2: GTSNPN, SVGIG (reference sequence). The CDR3 DNA is TGTGCCTGGAGCTTTAGTCGGAACACTGAAGCTTTCTTT. It yields the protein CAWSFSRNTEAFF.

This chain joins TRBV28 and TRBJ1-5; D gene uncertain. CDR3 length: 12 residues. Trimming took 2 bases from V and 9 from J, leaving 8 bases between them. Germline CDR1 is MDHEN and CDR2 is SYDVKM. DNA of the CDR3: TGTGCCAGCAGTTTACGAGAGAGGCCCCAGCATTTT. This encodes CASSLRERPQHF.

This clonotype was seen at least ten times. The chain links TRBV20-1 to TRBJ2-1; D might be TRBD2 (5 bases). The CDR3 has 14 amino acids. In germline, CDR1 is DFQATT, CDR2 SNEGSKA (reference sequence). The V gene lost 6 bases and the J gene lost 5 bases, with 17 bases spanning the gap. Written as DNA, the CDR3 is TGCAGTGCCCGACGAGGCGGGCGTAACAATGAGCAGTTCTTC. This encodes CSARRGGRNNEQFF.

This clonotype was picked up a small number of times. The V gene is TRBV5-1, the J gene TRBJ1-1, with D possibly TRBD1 on 6 matching bases. Germline loops: CDR1 SGHRS, CDR2 YFSETQ. CDR3 size: 14 residues. Trimming removed 4 bases from V and 1 base from J, with 11 bases in between. Here the CDR3 DNA reads TGCGCCAGCAGCGAGTCGACAGGGAACACTGAAGCTTTCTTT. Its translation is CASSESTGNTEAFF. Based on the CDR3 plus reference TRBV5-1 and TRBJ1-1, the full variable domain is KAGVTQTPRYLIKTRGQQVTLSCSPISGHRSVSWYQQTPGQGLQFLFEYFSETQRNKGNFPGRFSGRQFSNSRSEMNVSTLELGDSALYLCASSESTGNTEAFFGQGTRLTVV.

This clonotype was observed a few times. The DNA of the CDR3 is TGTGCCAGCTCACCGGGGACACCTCCTCCAGGGAGTGGCTACACCTTC. Its protein is CASSPGTPPPGSGYTF. The chain carries TRBV18 and TRBJ1-2; tentatively, D is TRBD1 (6 bases). V was cut by 3 bases and J by 7 bases, with 21 bases left in between. This CDR3 comprises 16 residues. CDR1 is KGHSH and CDR2 is LQKENI in the germline V gene.

The chain employs TRBV3-1 and TRBJ2-1, with a tentative D call TRBD2 (5 bases). The CDR3 totals 15 residues. The V gene lost 1 base and the J gene lost 5 bases, with 12 bases spanning the gap. Germline CDR1 LGHDT, CDR2 YNNKEL (reference sequence). CDR3 sequence (DNA): TGTGCCAGCAGCCAAGGAGGGAATAGCGACAATGAGCAGTTCTTC. Amino acids: CASSQGGNSDNEQFF.

This clonotype was picked up a small number of times. This sequence joins TRBV29-1 and TRBJ2-7, with D possibly being TRBD1 or TRBD2 (5 bases each). Germline V lookup: CDR1 SQVTM, CDR2 ANQGSEA. Trimming left V 6 bases short and J 0 bases short, with 15 bases between. The CDR3 has 14 amino acids. In DNA form, the CDR3 reads TGCAGCGTCAGACTGGGGGTGTTCTCCTACGAGCAGTACTTC. Translated: CSVRLGVFSYEQYF.

V is TRBV11-2 and J is TRBJ1-4; a possible D gene is TRBD1 (6 bases). The germline gives CDR1 SGHAT, CDR2 FQNNGV. This CDR3 is 16 amino acids long. Deletions cut 0 bases from V and 8 bases from J, with 16 bases between. In nucleotides, the CDR3 is TGTGCCAGCAGCTTAGATTCGGGGGCACGGGGAGAAAAACTGTTTTTT. It codes for CASSLDSGARGEKLFF.